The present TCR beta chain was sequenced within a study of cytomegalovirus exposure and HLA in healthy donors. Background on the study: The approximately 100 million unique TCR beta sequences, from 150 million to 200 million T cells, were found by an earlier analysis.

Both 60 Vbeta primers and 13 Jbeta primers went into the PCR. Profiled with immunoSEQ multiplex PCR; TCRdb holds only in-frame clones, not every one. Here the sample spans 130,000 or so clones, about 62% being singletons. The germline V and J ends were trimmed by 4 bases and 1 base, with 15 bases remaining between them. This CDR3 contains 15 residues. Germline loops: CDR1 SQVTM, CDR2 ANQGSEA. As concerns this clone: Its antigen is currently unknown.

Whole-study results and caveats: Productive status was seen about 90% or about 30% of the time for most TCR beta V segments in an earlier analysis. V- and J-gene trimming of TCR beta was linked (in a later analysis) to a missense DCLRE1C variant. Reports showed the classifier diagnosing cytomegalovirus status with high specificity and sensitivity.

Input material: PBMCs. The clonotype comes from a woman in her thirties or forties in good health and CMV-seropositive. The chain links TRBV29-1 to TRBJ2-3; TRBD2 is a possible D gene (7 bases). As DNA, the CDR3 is TGCAGCGTTGCGGGGGGCCGAGGGGGCACAGATACGCAGTATTTT. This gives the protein CSVAGGRGGTDTQYF.